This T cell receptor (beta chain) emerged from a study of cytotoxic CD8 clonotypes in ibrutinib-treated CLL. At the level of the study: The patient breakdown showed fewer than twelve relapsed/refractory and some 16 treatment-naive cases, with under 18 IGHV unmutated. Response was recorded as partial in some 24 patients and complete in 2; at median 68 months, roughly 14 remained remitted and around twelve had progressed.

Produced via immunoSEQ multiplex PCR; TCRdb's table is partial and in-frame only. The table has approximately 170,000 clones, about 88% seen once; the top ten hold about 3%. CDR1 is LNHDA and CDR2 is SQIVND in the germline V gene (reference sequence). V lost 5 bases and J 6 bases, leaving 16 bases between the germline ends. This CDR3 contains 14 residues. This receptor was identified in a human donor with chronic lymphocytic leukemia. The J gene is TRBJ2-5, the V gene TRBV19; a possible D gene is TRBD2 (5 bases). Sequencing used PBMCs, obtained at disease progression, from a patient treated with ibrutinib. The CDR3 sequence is CASSPDSTGKTQYF. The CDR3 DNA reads TGTGCCAGTAGTCCGGACTCAACCGGGAAGACCCAGTACTTC.